This paragraph reports one T cell receptor beta chain. Its specificity is not known. The junction departs from the called germline gene at one end, perhaps through a read error. Healthy bone marrow donors formed the donor group. This sample was included in a study of cytomegalovirus exposure and HLA in healthy donors. Overall study findings and caveats: Analysis was carried out at a later point, and it linked a missense DCLRE1C variant to TCR beta V- and J-gene trimming. The study listed 150 to 200 cytomegalovirus-associated TCR beta chains. A later examination showed that TCR association rates differed by HLA locus, with DRB1 most and HLA-C fewest.

PCR was performed using 60 Vbeta and 13 Jbeta primers. Libraries were prepared by immunoSEQ multiplex PCR; TCRdb keeps only in-frame clonotypes and omits some of them. The sample has approximately 210,000 clones, more than 75% seen once. Germline V gene sequence: CDR1 MNHNS, CDR2 SASEGT. This CDR3 has 12 amino acids. This clonotype was sampled from a man under 40 in good health and CMV-seronegative. The specimen sequenced was PBMCs. V usage is TRBV6-1 and J usage is TRBJ2-7, with D perhaps matching TRBD1 (6 bases). CDR3 coding DNA: TGTGCCAGCAGTGCCTACAGGGATGGAACGCACTTC. Protein product: CASSAYRDGTHF.